These T cell receptor beta chains were read from a single sample in a study of T cell responses to AZD1222 COVID-19 vaccine. Assay used: immunoSEQ multiplex PCR; TCRdb lists only in-frame clones, some missing. The sample consists of 120,000 or so clones, about 92% of them appearing once. The input for sequencing was peripheral blood, taken on day 0 of AZD1222 vaccination. The receptors were sampled from an adult in good health. The CDR3 runs from the conserved cysteine through the conserved F or W. A D gene is named only where the DNA matches it firmly. Expanded clones get a size class; other rows say once, few or many, or leave the size out.

cdr3_aa: CASSQAGTGYHEQYF
cdr3_nt: TGTGCCAGCAGCCAAGCCGGGACAGGGTACCACGAGCAGTACTTC
clone_size: -
v_call: TRBV4-2
d_call: TRBD1
j_call: TRBJ2-7

cdr3_aa: CASSSQGAQETQYF
cdr3_nt: TGCGCCAGCAGCTCACAGGGGGCCCAAGAGACCCAGTACTTC
clone_size: -
v_call: TRBV5-1
d_call: TRBD1
j_call: TRBJ2-5

cdr3_aa: CSVLWGSGANVLTF
cdr3_nt: TGCAGCGTCCTATGGGGGTCTGGGGCCAACGTCCTGACTTTC
clone_size: -
v_call: TRBV29-1
d_call: -
j_call: TRBJ2-6

cdr3_aa: CASSTGTGTYYGYTF
cdr3_nt: TGTGCCAGCAGCACCGGGACAGGGACTTACTATGGCTACACCTTC
clone_size: -
v_call: TRBV5-6
d_call: TRBD1
j_call: TRBJ1-2

cdr3_aa: CASSVRQRLSGNTIYF
cdr3_nt: TGTGCCAGCAGCGTCCGACAGCGGCTCTCTGGAAACACCATATATTTT
clone_size: -
v_call: TRBV5-6
d_call: -
j_call: TRBJ1-3

cdr3_aa: CASSQGVGYGYTF
cdr3_nt: TGTGCCAGCAGCCAAGGAGTCGGCTATGGCTACACCTTC
clone_size: -
v_call: TRBV14
d_call: -
j_call: TRBJ1-2

cdr3_aa: CASSSPGPGEEKLFF
cdr3_nt: TGTGCCAGCAGCTCCCCGGGCCCCGGAGAGGAAAAACTGTTTTTT
clone_size: few
v_call: TRBV5-4
d_call: -
j_call: TRBJ1-4

cdr3_aa: CSVEDRGDSYNEQFF
cdr3_nt: TGCAGCGTTGAAGATCGCGGGGATTCCTACAATGAGCAGTTCTTC
clone_size: -
v_call: TRBV29-1
d_call: -
j_call: TRBJ2-1

cdr3_aa: CASSRDFYEQYF
cdr3_nt: TGTGCCAGCAGCCGGGACTTCTACGAGCAGTACTTC
clone_size: -
v_call: TRBV3-1/TRBV3-2
d_call: -
j_call: TRBJ2-7

cdr3_aa: CAISEWNRETQYF
cdr3_nt: TGTGCCATCAGTGAGTGGAACCGGGAGACCCAGTACTTC
clone_size: -
v_call: TRBV10-3
d_call: -
j_call: TRBJ2-5

cdr3_aa: CASSEERSLIF
cdr3_nt: TGTGCCAGCAGTGAAGAAAGGAGTTTAATCTTC
clone_size: -
v_call: TRBV6-1
d_call: -
j_call: TRBJ2-1